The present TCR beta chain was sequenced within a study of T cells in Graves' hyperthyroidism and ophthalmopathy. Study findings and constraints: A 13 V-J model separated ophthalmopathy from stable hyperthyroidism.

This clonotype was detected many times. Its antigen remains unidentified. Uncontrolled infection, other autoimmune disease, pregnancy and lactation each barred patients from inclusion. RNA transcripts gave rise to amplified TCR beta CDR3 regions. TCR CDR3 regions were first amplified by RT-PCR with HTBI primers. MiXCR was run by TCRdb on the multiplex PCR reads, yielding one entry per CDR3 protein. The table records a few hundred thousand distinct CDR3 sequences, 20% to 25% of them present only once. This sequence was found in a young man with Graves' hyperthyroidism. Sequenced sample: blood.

CDR3 nucleotides: TGTGCCAGCAGCTTTCTGGCCCAAGGAAGGGTCTCCTACGAGCAGTACTTC. Encoded protein: CASSFLAQGRVSYEQYF. The chain recombines TRBV11-1 with TRBJ2-7; no clear D gene. CDR1 and CDR2 from the germline V gene are SGHAT and FQDESV (reference sequence). The V gene lost 3 bases and the J gene lost 0 bases, with 18 bases spanning the gap. This CDR3 spans 17 amino acids.